The TCR beta chain under discussion was sequenced for a study of neoadjuvant nivolumab and ipilimumab in lung cancer. Study-wide results and caveats: Higher pretherapy blood TCR richness went with higher resected-tumor richness. TCR richness and clonality were higher in tumors than adjacent uninvolved lung. TCR sequencing covered a small number of samples.

The germline V gene has CDR1 GTSNPN and CDR2 SVGIG (reference sequence). The CDR3 consists of 16 residues. V was pared by 4 bases and J by 0 bases, with 18 bases between. A single count supports this clone. Its cognate antigen is unknown. Profiling relied on immunoSEQ multiplex PCR, and the TCRdb table lists in-frame clones only, not all of them. The table has approximately 10,000 clones, approximately 80% seen once. The chain has TRBV30 and TRBJ1-2; perhaps TRBD1 as D (6 bases). The specimen was tumor tissue, collected after neoadjuvant nivolumab, alone or with ipilimumab, at or shortly before surgery. This clonotype was sampled from an adult with non-small cell lung cancer. CDR3: CAWTGDGGPANYGYTF. The CDR3 DNA reads as TGTGCCTGGACCGGGGACGGGGGCCCAGCTAACTATGGCTACACCTTC.